The clone carrying this T cell receptor beta chain was seen a few times. This sample's time point: sample taken at primary tumor resection. Whole RNA obtained from tumor, nontumor lung or frozen PBMC underwent sequencing without sorting. The data originate from a study of spatial heterogeneity in lung cancer. Background on the study: Detected sequences consistently included more beta-chain ones than alpha-chain ones. The average appearance count of each unique TCR and UMI combination in raw reads was more than 9.5.

From germline, CDR1 is SQVTM and CDR2 ANQGSEA. This CDR3 contains 14 residues. V lost 6 bases to trimming and J lost 1 base; unmatched junction nucleotides: 4. TCRdb used MiXCR to reprocess the 5' RACE reads, holding one entry per CDR3 protein. Found here are 40,000 to 50,000 distinct CDR3 sequences, roughly 13% of them singletons; the top ten hold about 55%. The chain couples TRBV29-1 to TRBJ2-2; 8 bases match TRBD1. Specimen: PBMCs, collected at surgery. This TCR was sampled from a male donor with early-stage non-small cell lung cancer. The CDR3 protein is CSVGQDLNTGELFF. The CDR3 DNA sequence: TGCAGCGTGGGACAGGACCTGAACACCGGGGAGCTGTTTTTT.